A single sample gave rise to the 14 T cell receptor beta chains below, sequenced in a study of cytomegalovirus exposure and HLA in healthy donors. Measured with immunoSEQ multiplex PCR; TCRdb has only the in-frame clones, and not every one. This table holds approximately 170,000 clones, 84% found once. Source material: PBMCs. These receptors originate from a young man in good health and CMV-seropositive.

The chain has TRBV7-2 and TRBJ2-3; D unclear. The CDR3 covers 15 residues. Germline CDR1 is SGHTA and CDR2 is FQGNSA. The V gene lost 2 bases and the J gene lost 0 bases, with 9 bases spanning the gap. The CDR3 nucleotides are TGTGCCAGCAGCTTAACCGGTGCAAGCACAGATACGCAGTATTTT. Translating it yields CASSLTGASTDTQYF.

The rearrangement links TRBV5-4 to TRBJ2-3, with a weak D call TRBD1 (6 bases). The CDR3 totals 14 residues. CDR1 is SGHNT, CDR2 YYREEE, per germline (reference sequence). With 6 bases removed from V and 3 bases from J, the gap between germline ends came to 14 bases. The CDR3 sequence is CASNNRVATDTQYF. The CDR3 nucleotides are TGTGCCAGCAACAACAGGGTTGCGACAGATACGCAGTATTTT.

The gene calls are TRBV27 and TRBJ1-2, with 9 bases matching TRBD1. V lost 3 bases to trimming and J lost 1 base; unmatched junction nucleotides: 0. The CDR3 runs 14 residues. Per germline, CDR1 MNHEY and CDR2 SMNVEV (reference sequence). The CDR3 bases are TGTGCCAGCAGTTTGGGACAGGGTAACTATGGCTACACCTTC. Protein: CASSLGQGNYGYTF.

This clone was seen just once. V and J are TRBV11-1 and TRBJ2-3; 9 positions match TRBD2. The V and J ends lost 4 bases and 1 base, in that order; junction bases with no gene match: 3. Germline V gene sequence: CDR1 SGHAT, CDR2 FQDESV (reference sequence). The CDR3 consists of 15 residues. The CDR3: CASSSSGDGTDTQYF. CDR3 bases: TGTGCCAGCAGCTCTAGCGGGGACGGCACAGATACGCAGTATTTT.

This clone was observed at least ten times. The V call is TRBV10-3, the J call TRBJ1-1; D is possibly TRBD1 (6 bases). The CDR3 spans 15 residues. Trimming took off 7 bases at V and 4 bases at J, with 19 bases between the two ends. The germline CDR1 and CDR2 sequences are ENHRY and SYGVKD. CDR3 in DNA: TGTGCCATCAACGAGGGGGGAGGGGATTTCACTGAAGCTTTCTTT. Amino acids: CAINEGGGDFTEAFF.

This chain joins TRBV5-4 and TRBJ1-2; D unresolved. V lost 0 bases and J lost 6, with 9 bases in between. Germline V gives CDR1 SGHNT, CDR2 YYREEE (reference sequence). The CDR3 has 13 residues. The CDR3 loop reads CASSLGATNGYTF. DNA for the CDR3: TGTGCCAGCAGCTTGGGCGCGACAAATGGCTACACCTTC.

The J gene is TRBJ2-5, the V gene TRBV27, with 11 positions matching TRBD2. With 5 bases clipped from V and 1 base from J, the junction kept 6 bases outside the gene matches. The CDR3 totals 16 residues. The germline V gene has CDR1 MNHEY and CDR2 SMNVEV (reference sequence). This CDR3 reads CASSLRTSGFQETQYF. CDR3 DNA: TGTGCCAGCAGTCTCCGGACTAGCGGGTTCCAAGAGACCCAGTACTTC.

The J gene is TRBJ1-2, the V gene TRBV7-3; tentatively, D is TRBD1 (5 bases). CDR1 and CDR2 (germline): SGHTA, FQGTGA. The CDR3 runs 16 residues. Trimming left V 5 bases short and J 4 bases short, with 20 bases between. Here the CDR3 reads CASSQQPGTRAYGYTF. The CDR3 region has the DNA TGTGCCAGCAGCCAACAGCCCGGGACTAGGGCCTATGGCTACACCTTC.

V is TRBV2 and J is TRBJ1-5, with TRBD1 identical over 7 bases. Germline loops: CDR1 SNHLY, CDR2 FYNNEI. The CDR3 loop spans 16 amino acids. V lost 3 bases to trimming and J lost 6 bases; unmatched junction nucleotides: 11. CDR3 residues: CASSEMGRGSGQPQHF. Written as DNA, the CDR3 is TGTGCCAGCAGTGAGATGGGCAGGGGGTCGGGTCAGCCCCAGCATTTT. The full variable domain, its missing parts supplied by reference TRBV2 and TRBJ1-5, is EPEVTQTPSHQVTQMGQEVILRCVPISNHLYFYWYRQILGQKVEFLVSFYNNEISEKSEIFDDQFSVERPDGSNFTLKIRSTKLEDSAMYFCASSEMGRGSGQPQHFGDGTRLSIL.

The chain recombines TRBV6-5 with TRBJ2-2, with 7 positions matching TRBD1. Losses at the gene ends were 2 bases for V and 6 bases for J; bases not matched to a gene: 9. The CDR3 has 16 residues. Germline V lookup: CDR1 MNHEY, CDR2 SVGAGI. The chain's CDR3 is CASSYDQGVGSGELFF. The CDR3, as DNA: TGTGCCAGCAGTTACGACCAGGGGGTCGGATCCGGGGAGCTGTTTTTT.

The gene calls are TRBV4-1 and TRBJ2-2, with TRBD2 matching 8 bases. CDR1 MGHRA and CDR2 YSYEKL come from the germline V gene. V lost 2 bases and J lost 1; bases outside the gene matches: 6. The CDR3 contains 17 residues. The CDR3 DNA is TGCGCCAGCAGCCAACAGCCGGGACTAGGGAACACCGGGGAGCTGTTTTTT. The encoded protein is CASSQQPGLGNTGELFF.

The J gene is TRBJ2-3, the V gene TRBV7-8; D is perhaps TRBD2 (5 bases). Germline CDR1 is SGHVS and CDR2 is FQNEAQ. V dropped 8 bases and J dropped 8 bases, with 26 bases sitting between them. The CDR3 length is 16 residues. The CDR3 loop reads CASVTDSNTRNTTQYF. In nucleotides, the CDR3 is TGTGCCAGCGTCACGGACTCAAATACACGGAACACTACGCAGTATTTT.

This clone was seen ten or more times. The chain links TRBV18 to TRBJ2-1; a weak D match, TRBD2 (5 bases). V lost 1 base and J 9 bases, leaving 22 bases between the germline ends. Germline CDR1 is KGHSH and CDR2 is LQKENI. CDR3 size: 17 residues. The CDR3 sequence is CASSPQSRTPQSGEQFF. DNA for the CDR3: TGTGCCAGCTCACCACAGTCCCGGACTCCCCAGTCGGGTGAGCAGTTCTTC.

The chain has TRBV5-1 and TRBJ2-1; D may be TRBD1 (5 bases). The CDR3 length is 13 residues. In germline, CDR1 is SGHRS, CDR2 YFSETQ. The germline V and J ends were trimmed by 2 bases and 5 bases, with 8 bases remaining between them. The CDR3 loop is CASSFTRDNEQFF. In DNA form, the CDR3 reads TGCGCCAGCAGCTTTACCAGGGACAATGAGCAGTTCTTC.